A single TCR beta chain is shown here with its context. The data belong to a study of control samples from healthy donors and cancer patients. CDR1 SGHDN and CDR2 FVKESK come from the germline V gene. The CDR3 has 14 amino acids. The V end lost 5 bases, the J end lost 3 bases, and 12 bases lay between the germline ends. The method was immunoSEQ multiplex PCR; TCRdb's version includes in-frame clones alone and lacks a portion of them. The sample has about 28,000 clones, about 80% seen once. The rearrangement links TRBV14 to TRBJ2-3; D gene unclear. Sequenced sample: PBMCs. This TCR was sampled from a man in his sixties with head and neck cancer. The CDR3 is CASSYGRKTDTQYF. DNA for the CDR3: TGTGCCAGCAGCTACGGACGGAAAACAGATACGCAGTATTTT.